These 9 T cell receptor beta chains were all obtained from the same sample, sequenced in a study of T-cell memory formation after mild COVID-19. One entry per CDR3 protein, called by TCRdb with MiXCR from the 5' RACE reads. This table holds more than 150,000 distinct CDR3 sequences, roughly 20% found once. Sample: PBMCs or a T cell subset sorted from them (not recorded which). The receptors originated from a man between 18 and 35 years old who had mild COVID-19 (a few samples of this study predate the infection). Cell type and time point are not known.

The CDR3 here is CASSHAFAGNTEAFF. In nucleotides, the CDR3 is TGTGCCAGCAGTCACGCTTTCGCAGGGAACACTGAAGCTTTCTTT. The chain uses TRBV3-1 and TRBJ1-1, with no clear D. CDR3 length: 15 residues. Germline assignment: CDR1 LGHDT and CDR2 YNNKEL (reference sequence). V lost 6 bases and J lost 1, with 15 bases in between.

This clonotype was seen only a few times. The genes are TRBV3-1 and TRBJ2-3; D might be TRBD2 (5 bases). Germline V CDR1 and CDR2: LGHDT, YNNKEL (reference sequence). Trimming took 0 bases from V and 6 from J, leaving 19 bases between them. CDR3 length equals 17 residues. CDR3 loop: CASSQDSRLAIRDTQYF. In nucleotides, the CDR3 is TGTGCCAGCAGCCAAGATAGTAGGCTAGCAATTCGGGATACGCAGTATTTT.

The chain recombines TRBV6-5 with TRBJ1-2, with a possible D match to TRBD1 (5 bases). Trimming removed 8 bases at V and 4 bases at J, with 14 bases between. Germline lookup yields CDR1 MNHEY and CDR2 SVGAGI. The CDR3 contains 13 residues. CDR3 protein: CASRAAGTYGYTF. The CDR3 coding sequence is TGTGCCAGCCGGGCGGCAGGGACCTATGGCTACACCTTC.

This clonotype was observed a few times. The chain links TRBV28 to TRBJ2-7, with D unclear. The CDR3 runs 14 residues. The germline gives CDR1 MDHEN, CDR2 SYDVKM. V was shortened by 6 bases and J by 2 bases, with 14 bases between the two germline ends. CDR3 DNA sequence: TGTGCCAGCAGACCCCCCGATAGTCCCTACGAGCAGTACGTC. Amino acid sequence: CASRPPDSPYEQYV.

This clonotype was observed at least ten times. The V call is TRBV5-1, the J call TRBJ2-1, with TRBD1 matching 10 bases. From germline, CDR1 is SGHRS and CDR2 YFSETQ. This CDR3 spans 16 amino acids. J gave up 4 bases and V 4 bases, and 8 bases lay outside the gene matches. CDR3 residues: CASSRSGQGYYNEQFF. The CDR3 nucleotides are TGCGCCAGCAGCCGATCGGGACAGGGGTATTACAATGAGCAGTTCTTC.

A remark on this clonotype: A much larger clone sits a single nucleotide away, making a read error possible. The chain carries TRBV4-3 and TRBJ1-1, with TRBD1 matching over 9 bases. Germline values: CDR1 LGHNA, CDR2 YSLEER. The length of the CDR3 is 14 residues. With 3 bases clipped from V and 3 bases from J, the junction kept 2 bases outside the gene matches. The CDR3 loop is CASSHRTGDTEAFF. In DNA, the CDR3 is TGCGCCAGCAGCCACCGGACAGGGGACACTGAAGCTTTCTTT.

This chain links TRBV5-1 with TRBJ1-2; 7 positions match TRBD1. V shed 4 bases, J shed 8 bases, and the junction held 11 bases outside the gene matches. From germline, CDR1 is SGHRS and CDR2 YFSETQ. The CDR3 loop spans 14 amino acids. The chain's CDR3 is CASSTQEGGYGYTF. The CDR3 DNA is TGCGCCAGCAGCACCCAAGAAGGGGGCTACGGCTACACCTTC.

This clonotype was detected only a few times. The rearrangement uses TRBV20-1 and TRBJ2-3, with TRBD2 identical over 8 bases. Trimming cost V 4 bases and J 1 base; bases outside gene matches: 10. The germline V gene encodes CDR1 DFQATT and CDR2 SNEGSKA (reference sequence). The CDR3 is 16 amino acids. For the CDR3, the DNA is TGCAGTGCTACAATCGGAAGCGGGGGCCGCACAGATACGCAGTATTTT. Residues: CSATIGSGGRTDTQYF.

This clonotype was picked up a small number of times. The chain combines TRBV10-3 with TRBJ2-5; 7 bases agree with TRBD2. This CDR3 comprises 14 residues. Losses at the gene ends were 6 bases for V and 2 bases for J; bases not matched to a gene: 6. Germline-derived CDR1 and CDR2 are ENHRY and SYGVKD. CDR3 sequence reads: CAIRGREAQETQYF. In DNA form, the CDR3 reads TGTGCCATCAGGGGCCGGGAGGCGCAAGAGACCCAGTACTTC.